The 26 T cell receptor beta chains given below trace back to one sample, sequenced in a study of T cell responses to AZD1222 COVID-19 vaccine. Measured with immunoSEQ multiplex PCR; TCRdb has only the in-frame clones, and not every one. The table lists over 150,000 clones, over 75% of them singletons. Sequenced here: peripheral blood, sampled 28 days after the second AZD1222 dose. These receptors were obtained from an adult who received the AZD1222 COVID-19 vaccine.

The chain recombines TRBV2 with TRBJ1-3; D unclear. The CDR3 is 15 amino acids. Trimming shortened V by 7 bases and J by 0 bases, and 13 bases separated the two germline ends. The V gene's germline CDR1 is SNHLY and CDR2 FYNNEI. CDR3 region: CASTNDLNSGNTIYF. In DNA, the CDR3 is TGTGCCAGCACCAATGACTTAAACTCTGGAAACACCATATATTTT.

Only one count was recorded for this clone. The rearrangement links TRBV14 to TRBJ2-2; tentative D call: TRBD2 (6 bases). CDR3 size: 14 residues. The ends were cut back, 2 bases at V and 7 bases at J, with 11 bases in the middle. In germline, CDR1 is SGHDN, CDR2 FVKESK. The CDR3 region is CASSQQTSIGELFF. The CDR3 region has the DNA TGTGCCAGCAGCCAACAAACTAGCATCGGGGAGCTGTTTTTT.

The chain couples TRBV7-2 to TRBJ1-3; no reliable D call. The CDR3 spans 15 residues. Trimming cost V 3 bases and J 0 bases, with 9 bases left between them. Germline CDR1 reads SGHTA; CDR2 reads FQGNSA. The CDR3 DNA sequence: TGTGCCAGCAGCTTCGACACCAGCTCTGGAAACACCATATATTTT. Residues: CASSFDTSSGNTIYF.

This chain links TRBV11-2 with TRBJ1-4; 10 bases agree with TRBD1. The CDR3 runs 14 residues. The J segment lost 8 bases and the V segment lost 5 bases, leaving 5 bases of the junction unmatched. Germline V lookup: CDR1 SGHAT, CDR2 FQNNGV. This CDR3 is CASSQDRGGEKLFF. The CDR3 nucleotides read TGTGCCAGCAGCCAGGACAGGGGGGGCGAAAAACTGTTTTTT.

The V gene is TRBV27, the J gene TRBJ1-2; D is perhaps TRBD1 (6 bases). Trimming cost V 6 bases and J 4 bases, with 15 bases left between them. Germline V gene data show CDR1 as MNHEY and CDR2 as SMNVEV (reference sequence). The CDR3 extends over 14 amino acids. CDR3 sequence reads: CASSIGAGVYGYTF. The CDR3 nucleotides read TGTGCCAGCAGCATAGGGGCAGGGGTCTATGGCTACACCTTC.

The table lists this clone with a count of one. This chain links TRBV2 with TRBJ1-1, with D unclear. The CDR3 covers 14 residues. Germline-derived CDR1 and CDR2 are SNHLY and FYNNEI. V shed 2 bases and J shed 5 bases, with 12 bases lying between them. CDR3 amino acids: CASSETPMGTEAFF. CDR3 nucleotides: TGTGCCAGCAGTGAAACCCCGATGGGAACTGAAGCTTTCTTT.

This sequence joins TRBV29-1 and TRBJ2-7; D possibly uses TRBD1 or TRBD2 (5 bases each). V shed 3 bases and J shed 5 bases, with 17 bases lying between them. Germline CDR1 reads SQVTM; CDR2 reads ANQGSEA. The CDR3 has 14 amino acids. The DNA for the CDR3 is TGCAGCGTTGACGGTGGGGGATCAGTCCACGAGCAGTACTTC. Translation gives CSVDGGGSVHEQYF.

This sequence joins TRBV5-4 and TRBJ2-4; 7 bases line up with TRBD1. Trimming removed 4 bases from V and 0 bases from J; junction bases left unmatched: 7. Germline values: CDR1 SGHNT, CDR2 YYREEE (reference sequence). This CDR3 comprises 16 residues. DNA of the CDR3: TGTGCCAGCAGCCCAGGGACAGAAATAGCCAAAAACATTCAGTACTTC. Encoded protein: CASSPGTEIAKNIQYF.

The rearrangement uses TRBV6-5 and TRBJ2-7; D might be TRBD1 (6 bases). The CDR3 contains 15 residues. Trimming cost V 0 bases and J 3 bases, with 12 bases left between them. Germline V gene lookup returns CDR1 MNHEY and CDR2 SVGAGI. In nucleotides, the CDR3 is TGTGCCAGCAGTTACTCTAGGCAGGGGTTCTACGAGCAGTACTTC. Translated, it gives CASSYSRQGFYEQYF.

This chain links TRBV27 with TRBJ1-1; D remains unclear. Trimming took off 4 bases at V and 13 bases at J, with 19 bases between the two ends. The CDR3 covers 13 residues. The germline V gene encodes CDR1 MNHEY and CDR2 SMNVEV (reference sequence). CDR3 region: CASSSSAITVGFF. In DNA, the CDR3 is TGTGCCAGCAGTTCAAGCGCCATAACGGTGGGTTTCTTT.

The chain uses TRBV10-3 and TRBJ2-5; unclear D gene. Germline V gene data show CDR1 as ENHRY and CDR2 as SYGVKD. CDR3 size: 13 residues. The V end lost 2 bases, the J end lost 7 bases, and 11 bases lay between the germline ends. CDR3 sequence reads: CAISEKTPGTQYF. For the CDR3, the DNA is TGTGCCATCAGTGAGAAAACCCCGGGGACCCAGTACTTC.

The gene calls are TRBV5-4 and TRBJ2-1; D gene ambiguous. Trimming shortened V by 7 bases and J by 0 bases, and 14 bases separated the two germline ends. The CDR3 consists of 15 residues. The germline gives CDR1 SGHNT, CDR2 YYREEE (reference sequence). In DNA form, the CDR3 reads TGTGCCAGCTACTTTGGTGCTAGCTCCTACAATGAGCAGTTCTTC. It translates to CASYFGASSYNEQFF.

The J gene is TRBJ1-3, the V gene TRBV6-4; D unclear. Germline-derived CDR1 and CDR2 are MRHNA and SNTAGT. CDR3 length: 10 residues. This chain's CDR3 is CEHSWNTIYF. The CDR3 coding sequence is TGTGAACATTCGTGGAACACCATATATTTT.

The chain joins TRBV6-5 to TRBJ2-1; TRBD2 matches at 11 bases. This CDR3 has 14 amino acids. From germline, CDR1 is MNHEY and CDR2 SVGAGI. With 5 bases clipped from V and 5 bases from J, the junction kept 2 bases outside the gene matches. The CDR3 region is CASSPSGGNNEQFF. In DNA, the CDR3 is TGTGCCAGCAGTCCTAGCGGGGGGAACAATGAGCAGTTCTTC.

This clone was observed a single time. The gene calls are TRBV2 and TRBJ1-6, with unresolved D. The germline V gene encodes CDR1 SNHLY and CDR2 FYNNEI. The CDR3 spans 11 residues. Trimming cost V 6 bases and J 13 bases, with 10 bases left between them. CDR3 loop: CASRGSAPLHF. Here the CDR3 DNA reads TGTGCCAGCAGGGGCTCCGCGCCCCTCCACTTT.

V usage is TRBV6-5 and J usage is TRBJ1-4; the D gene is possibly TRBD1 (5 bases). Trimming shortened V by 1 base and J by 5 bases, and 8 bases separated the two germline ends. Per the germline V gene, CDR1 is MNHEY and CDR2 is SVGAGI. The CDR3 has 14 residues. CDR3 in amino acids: CASSYWGRNEKLFF. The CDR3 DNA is TGTGCCAGCAGTTACTGGGGACGGAATGAAAAACTGTTTTTT.

In DNA form, the CDR3 reads TGTGCCAGCAGCTTCCCCCGGGACACCAGCTCCTACAATGAGCAGTTCTTC. It yields the protein CASSFPRDTSSYNEQFF. The genes are TRBV7-9 and TRBJ2-1, with a weak D call TRBD1 (6 bases). The CDR3 length is 17 residues. CDR1 is SEHNR, CDR2 FQNEAQ, per germline (reference sequence). V was trimmed by 3 bases and J by 0 bases, leaving 15 bases between them.

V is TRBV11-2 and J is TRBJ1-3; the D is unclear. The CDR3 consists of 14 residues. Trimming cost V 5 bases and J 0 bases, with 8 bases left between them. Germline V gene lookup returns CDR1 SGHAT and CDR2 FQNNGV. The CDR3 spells CASSLLDSGNTIYF. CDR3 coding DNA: TGTGCCAGCAGCCTTCTTGACTCTGGAAACACCATATATTTT.

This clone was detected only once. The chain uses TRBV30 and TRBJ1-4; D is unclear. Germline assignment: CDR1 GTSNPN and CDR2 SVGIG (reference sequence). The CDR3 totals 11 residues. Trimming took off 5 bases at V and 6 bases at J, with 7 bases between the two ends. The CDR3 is CAWGRDEKLFF. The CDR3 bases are TGTGCCTGGGGACGGGATGAAAAACTGTTTTTT.

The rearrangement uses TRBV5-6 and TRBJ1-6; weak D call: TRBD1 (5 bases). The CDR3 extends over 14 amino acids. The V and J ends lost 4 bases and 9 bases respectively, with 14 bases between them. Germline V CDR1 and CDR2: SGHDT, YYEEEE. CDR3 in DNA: TGTGCCAGCAGCGGGGTCAGGGTCTTTTCACCCCTCCACTTT. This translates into CASSGVRVFSPLHF.

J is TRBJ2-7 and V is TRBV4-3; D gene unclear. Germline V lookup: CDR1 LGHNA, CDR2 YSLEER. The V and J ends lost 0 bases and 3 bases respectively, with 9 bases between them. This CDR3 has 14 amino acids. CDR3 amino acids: CASSQDSGSYEQYF. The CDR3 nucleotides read TGCGCCAGCAGCCAAGATTCGGGCAGCTACGAGCAGTACTTC.

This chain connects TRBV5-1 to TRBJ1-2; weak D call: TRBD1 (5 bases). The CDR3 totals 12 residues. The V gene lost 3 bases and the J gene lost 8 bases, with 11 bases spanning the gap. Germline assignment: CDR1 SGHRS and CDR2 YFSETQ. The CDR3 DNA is TGCGCCAGCAGCTGGGGACTGCAAGGCTACACCTTC. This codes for CASSWGLQGYTF.

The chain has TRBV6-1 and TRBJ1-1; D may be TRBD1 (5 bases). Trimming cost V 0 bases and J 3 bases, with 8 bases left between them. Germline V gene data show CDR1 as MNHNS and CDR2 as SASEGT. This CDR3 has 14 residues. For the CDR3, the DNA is TGTGCCAGCAGTGAAGCGAGGGGAGACACTGAAGCTTTCTTT. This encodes CASSEARGDTEAFF.

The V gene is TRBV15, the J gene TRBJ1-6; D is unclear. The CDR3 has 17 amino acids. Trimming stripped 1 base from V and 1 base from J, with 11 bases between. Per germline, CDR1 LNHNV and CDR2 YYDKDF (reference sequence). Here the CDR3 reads CATSRAADYSYNSPLHF. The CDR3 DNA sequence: TGTGCCACCAGCAGAGCCGCTGACTATTCCTATAATTCACCCCTCCACTTT.

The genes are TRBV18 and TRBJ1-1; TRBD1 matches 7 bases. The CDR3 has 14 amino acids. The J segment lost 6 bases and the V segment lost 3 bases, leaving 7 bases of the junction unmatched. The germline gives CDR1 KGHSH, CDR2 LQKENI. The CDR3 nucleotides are TGTGCCAGCTCACCCCTCGACAGGGCGGCTGAAGCTTTCTTT. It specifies CASSPLDRAAEAFF.

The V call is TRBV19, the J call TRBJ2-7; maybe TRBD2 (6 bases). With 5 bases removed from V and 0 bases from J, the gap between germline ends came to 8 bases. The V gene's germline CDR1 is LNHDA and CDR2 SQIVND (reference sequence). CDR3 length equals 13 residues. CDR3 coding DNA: TGTGCCAGTAGTGGGACTTACTCCTACGAGCAGTACTTC. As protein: CASSGTYSYEQYF.